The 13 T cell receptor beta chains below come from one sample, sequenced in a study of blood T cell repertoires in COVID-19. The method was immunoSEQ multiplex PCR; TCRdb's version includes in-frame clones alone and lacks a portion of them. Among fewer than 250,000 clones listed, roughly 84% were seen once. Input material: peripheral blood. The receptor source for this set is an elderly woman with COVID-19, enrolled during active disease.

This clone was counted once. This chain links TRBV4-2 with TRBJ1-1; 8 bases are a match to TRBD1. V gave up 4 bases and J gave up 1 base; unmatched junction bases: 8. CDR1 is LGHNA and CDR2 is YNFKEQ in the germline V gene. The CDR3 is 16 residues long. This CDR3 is CASSRLTGATNTEAFF. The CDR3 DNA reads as TGTGCCAGCAGCCGTCTGACAGGGGCGACGAACACTGAAGCTTTCTTT.

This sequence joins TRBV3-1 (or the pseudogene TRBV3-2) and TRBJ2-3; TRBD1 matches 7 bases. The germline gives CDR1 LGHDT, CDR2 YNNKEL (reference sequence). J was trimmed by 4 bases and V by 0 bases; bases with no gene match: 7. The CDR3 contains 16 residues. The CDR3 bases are TGTGCCAGCAGCCAAGATAAGACAGGGTTCGCAGATACGCAGTATTTT. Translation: CASSQDKTGFADTQYF.

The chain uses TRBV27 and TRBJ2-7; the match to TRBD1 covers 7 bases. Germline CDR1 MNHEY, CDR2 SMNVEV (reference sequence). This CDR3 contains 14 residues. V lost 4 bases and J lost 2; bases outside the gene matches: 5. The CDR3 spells CASSSWDRAYEQYF. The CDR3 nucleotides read TGTGCCAGCAGTTCATGGGACAGAGCCTACGAGCAGTACTTC.

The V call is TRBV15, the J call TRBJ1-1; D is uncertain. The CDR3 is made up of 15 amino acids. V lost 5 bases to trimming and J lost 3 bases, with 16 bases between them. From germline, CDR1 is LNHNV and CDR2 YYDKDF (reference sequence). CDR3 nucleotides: TGTGCCACCAGCCTAGGCATCGGGATTGACACTGAAGCTTTCTTT. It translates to CATSLGIGIDTEAFF.

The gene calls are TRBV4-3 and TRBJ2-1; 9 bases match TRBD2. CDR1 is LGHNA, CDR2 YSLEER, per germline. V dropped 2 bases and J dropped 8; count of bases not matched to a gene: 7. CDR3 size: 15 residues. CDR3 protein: CASSQSGLALDEQFF. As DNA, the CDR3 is TGCGCCAGCAGCCAATCCGGACTAGCGCTCGATGAGCAGTTCTTC.

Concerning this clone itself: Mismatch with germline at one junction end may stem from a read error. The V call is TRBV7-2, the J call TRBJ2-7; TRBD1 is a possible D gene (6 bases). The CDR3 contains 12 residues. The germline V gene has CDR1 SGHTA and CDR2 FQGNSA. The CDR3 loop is CASSLRLGASHF. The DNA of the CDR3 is TGTGCCAGCAGCTTACGATTGGGGGCGTCCCACTTC. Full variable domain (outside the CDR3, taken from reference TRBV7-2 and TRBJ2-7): GAGVSQSPSNKVTEKGKDVELRCDPISGHTALYWYRQSLGQGLEFLIYFQGNSAPDKSGLPSDRFSAERTGGSVSTLTIQRTQQEDSAVYLCASSLRLGASHFGPGTRLTVT.

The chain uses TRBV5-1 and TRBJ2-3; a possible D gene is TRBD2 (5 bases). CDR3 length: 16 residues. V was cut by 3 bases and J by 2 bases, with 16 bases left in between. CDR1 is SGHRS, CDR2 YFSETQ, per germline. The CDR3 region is CASSSNGGLPTDTQYF. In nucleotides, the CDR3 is TGCGCCAGCAGCTCCAATGGAGGTCTTCCCACAGATACGCAGTATTTT.

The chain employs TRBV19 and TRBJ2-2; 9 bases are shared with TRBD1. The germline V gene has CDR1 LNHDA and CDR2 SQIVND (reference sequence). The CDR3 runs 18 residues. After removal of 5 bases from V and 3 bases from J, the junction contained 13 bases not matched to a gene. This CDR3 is CASSSWTGALVYTGELFF. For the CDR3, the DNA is TGTGCCAGTAGTTCATGGACAGGGGCCTTGGTCTACACCGGGGAGCTGTTTTTT.

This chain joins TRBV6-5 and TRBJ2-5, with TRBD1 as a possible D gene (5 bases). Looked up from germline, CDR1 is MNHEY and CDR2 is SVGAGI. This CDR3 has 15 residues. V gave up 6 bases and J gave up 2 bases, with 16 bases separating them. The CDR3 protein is CASRTSGRVQETQYF. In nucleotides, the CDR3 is TGTGCCAGCAGAACCTCGGGCAGGGTGCAAGAGACCCAGTACTTC.

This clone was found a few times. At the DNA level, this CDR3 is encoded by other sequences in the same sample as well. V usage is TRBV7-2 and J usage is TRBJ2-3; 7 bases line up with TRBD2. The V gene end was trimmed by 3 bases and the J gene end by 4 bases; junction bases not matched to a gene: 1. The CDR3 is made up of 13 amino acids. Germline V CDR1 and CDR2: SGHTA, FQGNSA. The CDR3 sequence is CASSFGGADTQYF. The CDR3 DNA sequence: TGTGCCAGCAGCTTTGGGGGGGCAGATACGCAGTATTTT.

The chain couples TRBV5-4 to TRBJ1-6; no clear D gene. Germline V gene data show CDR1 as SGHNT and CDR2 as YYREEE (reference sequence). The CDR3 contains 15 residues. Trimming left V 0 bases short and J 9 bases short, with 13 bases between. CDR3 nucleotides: TGTGCCAGCAGCTTGGCGGCAGCGGGGATTTCACCCCTCCACTTT. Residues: CASSLAAAGISPLHF. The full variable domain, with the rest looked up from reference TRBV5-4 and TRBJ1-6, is ETGVTQSPTHLIKTRGQQVTLRCSSQSGHNTVSWYQQALGQGPQFIFQYYREEENGRGNFPPRFSGLQFPNYSSELNVNALELDDSALYLCASSLAAAGISPLHFGNGTRLTVT.

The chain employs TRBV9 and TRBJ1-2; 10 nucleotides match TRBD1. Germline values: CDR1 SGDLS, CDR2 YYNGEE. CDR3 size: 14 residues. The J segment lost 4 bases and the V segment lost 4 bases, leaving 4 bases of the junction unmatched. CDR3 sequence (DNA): TGTGCCAGCAGCTCCGGGACAGGGGTCTATGGCTACACCTTC. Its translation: CASSSGTGVYGYTF.

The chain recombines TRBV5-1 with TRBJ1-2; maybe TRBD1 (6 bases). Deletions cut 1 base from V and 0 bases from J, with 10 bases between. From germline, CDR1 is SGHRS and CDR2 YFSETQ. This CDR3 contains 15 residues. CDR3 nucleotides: TGCGCCAGCAGCTTGACAGGGATGTCTAACTATGGCTACACCTTC. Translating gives CASSLTGMSNYGYTF.